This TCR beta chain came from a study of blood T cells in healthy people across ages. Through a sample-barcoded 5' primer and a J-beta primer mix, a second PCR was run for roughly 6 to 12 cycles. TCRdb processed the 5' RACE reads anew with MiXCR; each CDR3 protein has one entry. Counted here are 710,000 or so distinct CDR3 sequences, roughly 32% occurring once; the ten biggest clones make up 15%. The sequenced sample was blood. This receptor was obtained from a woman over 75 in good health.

The CDR3 region is CSARGQGAVPSEQFF. In DNA form, the CDR3 reads TGCAGTGCTAGAGGACAGGGGGCCGTTCCTAGTGAGCAGTTCTTC. The rearrangement uses TRBV20-1 and TRBJ2-1; 10 bases agree with TRBD1. The CDR3 has 15 amino acids. Germline loops: CDR1 DFQATT, CDR2 SNEGSKA (reference sequence). V gave up 1 base and J gave up 9 bases; unmatched junction bases: 9.